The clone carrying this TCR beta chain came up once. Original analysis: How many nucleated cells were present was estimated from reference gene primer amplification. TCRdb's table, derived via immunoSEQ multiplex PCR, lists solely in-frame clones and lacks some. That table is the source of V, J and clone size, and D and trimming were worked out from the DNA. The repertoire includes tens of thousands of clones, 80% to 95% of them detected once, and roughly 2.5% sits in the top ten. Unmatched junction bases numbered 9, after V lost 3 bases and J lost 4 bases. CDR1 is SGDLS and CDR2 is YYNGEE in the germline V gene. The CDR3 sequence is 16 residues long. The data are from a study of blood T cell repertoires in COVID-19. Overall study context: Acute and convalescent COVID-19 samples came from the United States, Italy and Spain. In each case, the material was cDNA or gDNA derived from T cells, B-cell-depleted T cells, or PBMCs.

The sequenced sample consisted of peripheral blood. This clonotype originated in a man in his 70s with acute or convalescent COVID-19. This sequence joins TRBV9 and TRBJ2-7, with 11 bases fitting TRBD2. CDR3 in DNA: TGTGCCAGCAGCGCAACTAGCGGGGGTCTTTTATACGAGCAGTACTTC. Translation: CASSATSGGLLYEQYF. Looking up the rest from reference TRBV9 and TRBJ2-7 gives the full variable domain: DSGVTQTPKHLITATGQRVTLRCSPRSGDLSVYWYQQSLDQGLQFLIQYYNGEERAKGNILERFSAQQFPDLHSELNLSSLELGDSALYFCASSATSGGLLYEQYFGPGTRLTVT.